One sample yielded the 16 T cell receptor beta chains listed below, sequenced in a study of human T cells and chemical hapten exposure. Time point noted: pre-sensitization, week 0. The treatment here: therapeutic diphenylcyclopropenone sensitization with weekly scalp DPC. TCRdb re-called the RACE reads with MiXCR, one entry per CDR3 protein. There are roughly 88,000 distinct CDR3 sequences in the sample; around 10% occur only once, and roughly 4% lies in the top ten. Sequencing was performed on whole blood, taken in connection with sensitization to the hapten diphenylcyclopropenone (DPC). Receptors originate from a woman aged 40 to 50 with alopecia areata. Some clones in this sample may be carry-over from other donors' samples.

This clonotype has at least ten counts. This chain connects TRBV7-2 to TRBJ2-7; the D call may be TRBD1 or TRBD2 (5 bases each). V lost 3 bases, J lost 2 bases, and 11 bases lay in between. This CDR3 spans 14 amino acids. From germline, CDR1 is SGHTA and CDR2 FQGNSA. For the CDR3, the DNA is TGTGCCAGCAGCTTGGGACCCGCAACCTACGAGCAGTACTTC. This encodes CASSLGPATYEQYF.

As concerns this clonotype: This may come from a read error, since a much larger clone is one base off. The final CDR3 position lacks the conserved phenylalanine or tryptophan, pointing to a likely read error. The CDR3 loop is CASRMTVGYEQYY. CDR3 bases: TGTGCCAGCAGAATGACAGTAGGGTACGAGCAGTACTAC. The chain couples TRBV28 to TRBJ2-7; the D gene is possibly TRBD1 (5 bases). The CDR3 consists of 13 residues. CDR1 and CDR2 from the germline V gene are MDHEN and SYDVKM. Trimming left V 6 bases short and J 4 bases short, with 13 bases between.

This chain connects TRBV4-1 to TRBJ2-1; 8 bases fit TRBD1. After removal of 4 bases from V and 2 bases from J, the junction contained 25 bases not matched to a gene. This CDR3 is built from 22 residues. Per germline, CDR1 MGHRA and CDR2 YSYEKL. The CDR3 nucleotides read TGCGCCAGCAGCCCCTGGGACAGGCTATCTCACACGTTGGGTGCGCCCTACAATGAGCAGTTCTTC. Translation: CASSPWDRLSHTLGAPYNEQFF.

The chain carries TRBV4-1 and TRBJ1-3; D is unclear. Germline V CDR1 and CDR2: MGHRA, YSYEKL. Trimming took 0 bases from V and 4 from J, leaving 4 bases between them. This CDR3 is built from 13 residues. In DNA form, the CDR3 reads TGCGCCAGCAGCCAAGATACCGGAAACACCATATATTTT. The encoded protein is CASSQDTGNTIYF.

This clonotype was counted many times. This chain links TRBV18 with TRBJ1-2; 8 nucleotides match TRBD1. The junction had 8 bases not matched to a gene; V was cut back by 3 bases and J by 2 bases. The germline gives CDR1 KGHSH, CDR2 LQKENI. The CDR3 is made up of 16 amino acids. The CDR3 spells CASSPPSGDRNYGYTF. The CDR3 DNA reads as TGTGCCAGCTCACCTCCTAGTGGGGACAGGAACTATGGCTACACCTTC.

This clonotype was detected ten times or more. This chain uses TRBV9 with TRBJ2-1; unclear D gene. Trimming shortened V by 6 bases and J by 6 bases, and 22 bases separated the two germline ends. The CDR3 loop spans 16 amino acids. CDR1 and CDR2 from the germline V gene are SGDLS and YYNGEE. CDR3 coding DNA: TGTGCCAGCATCCCCGGAGTTAGAGATCGCTGCAATGAGCAGTTCTTC. It is translated as CASIPGVRDRCNEQFF.

This clonotype came up many times. The chain combines TRBV7-2 with TRBJ1-6; perhaps TRBD1 as D (5 bases). This CDR3 contains 15 residues. Per the germline V gene, CDR1 is SGHTA and CDR2 is FQGNSA. Trimming removed 1 base at V and 7 bases at J, with 11 bases between. CDR3 amino acids: CASSLEVRENSPLHF. The CDR3 region has the DNA TGTGCCAGCAGCTTAGAGGTCAGGGAAAATTCACCCCTCCACTTT.

This clonotype has more than one count but fewer than ten. The chain joins TRBV11-2 to TRBJ1-1, with no clear D. CDR3 size: 13 residues. V shed 3 bases and J shed 5 bases, with 10 bases lying between them. Germline assignment: CDR1 SGHAT and CDR2 FQNNGV. The DNA for the CDR3 is TGTGCCAGCAGCTTCTCCGAAGGAACTGAAGCTTTCTTT. Translation gives CASSFSEGTEAFF.

This chain links TRBV7-9 with TRBJ1-6, with 8 positions matching TRBD1. The CDR3 consists of 14 residues. Losses at the gene ends were 3 bases for V and 8 bases for J; bases not matched to a gene: 3. From germline, CDR1 is SEHNR and CDR2 FQNEAQ (reference sequence). CDR3 loop: CASSFTGGYSPLHF. CDR3 DNA: TGTGCCAGCAGCTTTACAGGGGGTTATTCACCCCTCCACTTT.

This clonotype was observed a handful of times. The V call is TRBV7-2, the J call TRBJ2-6; tentative D call: TRBD2 (6 bases). The CDR3 has 14 residues. V lost 8 bases to trimming and J lost 2 bases, with 10 bases between them. From germline, CDR1 is SGHTA and CDR2 FQGNSA. The CDR3 sequence is CASYSGAGANVLTF. The CDR3 nucleotides read TGTGCCAGCTACTCGGGGGCTGGGGCCAACGTCCTGACTTTC.

This clonotype was seen a handful of times. The chain couples TRBV29-1 to TRBJ2-1, with TRBD2 matching over 12 bases. Losses at the gene ends were 6 bases for V and 6 bases for J; bases not matched to a gene: 6. Germline assignment: CDR1 SQVTM and CDR2 ANQGSEA. This CDR3 has 14 amino acids. CDR3 sequence: CSVARLAGVNEQFF. DNA of the CDR3: TGCAGCGTCGCGCGACTAGCGGGGGTCAATGAGCAGTTCTTC.

Many counts were recorded for this clonotype. The V and J genes are TRBV4-3 and TRBJ1-4, with a tentative D call TRBD1 (6 bases). Germline CDR1 reads LGHNA; CDR2 reads YSLEER. There are 14 residues in the CDR3. V was pared by 5 bases and J by 5 bases, with 12 bases between. The CDR3 region is CASSGNRENEKLFF. In nucleotides, the CDR3 is TGCGCCAGCAGCGGTAACAGGGAAAATGAAAAACTGTTTTTT.

The table lists this clonotype with a few counts. V usage is TRBV29-1 and J usage is TRBJ1-1, with 9 bases fitting TRBD1. CDR1 is SQVTM and CDR2 is ANQGSEA in the germline V gene. The CDR3 runs 13 residues. J lost 4 bases, V lost 7 bases, and 7 bases had no gene match. The CDR3 sequence: CSAFRDRVTEAFF. The CDR3 region has the DNA TGCAGCGCTTTCCGGGACAGGGTCACTGAAGCTTTCTTT.

Only a few counts were recorded for this clonotype. This sequence joins TRBV30 and TRBJ2-2; 14 positions agree with TRBD2. The CDR3 consists of 14 residues. Germline-derived CDR1 and CDR2 are GTSNPN and SVGIG (reference sequence). Losses at the gene ends were 5 bases for V and 4 bases for J; bases not matched to a gene: 0. CDR3 loop: CAWGTSGGTGELFF. DNA of the CDR3: TGTGCCTGGGGGACTAGCGGGGGCACCGGGGAGCTGTTTTTT.

Regarding this clonotype: Possible read error: a much larger clone is one base away. V is TRBV12-3 or TRBV12-4 and J is TRBJ2-1; tentative D call: TRBD1 (5 bases). With 0 bases removed from V and 11 bases from J, the gap between germline ends came to 8 bases. The length of the CDR3 is 12 residues. CDR3 sequence: CASSLAGPKQFF. The CDR3 DNA sequence: TGTGCCAGCAGTTTAGCGGGGCCCAAGCAGTTCTTC.

The chain links TRBV28 to TRBJ2-7; 8 bases fit TRBD2. The CDR3 sequence is 14 residues long. Germline values: CDR1 MDHEN, CDR2 SYDVKM. The junction had 8 bases not matched to a gene; V was cut back by 10 bases and J by 0 bases. This chain's CDR3 is CAIAGGGSSYEQYF. The CDR3 region has the DNA TGTGCCATTGCGGGGGGTGGAAGCTCCTACGAGCAGTACTTC. The full variable domain, its missing parts supplied by reference TRBV28 and TRBJ2-7, is DVKVTQSSRYLVKRTGEKVFLECVQDMDHENMFWYRQDPGLGLRLIYFSYDVKMKEKGDIPEGYSVSREKKERFSLILESASTNQTSMYLCAIAGGGSSYEQYFGPGTRLTVT.